This TCR beta chain was sequenced in a study of neurological immune-mediated disorders. The sample holds many counts of this clonotype. Specified time point: longitudinal time-point 3. Trimming shortened V by 3 bases and J by 2 bases, and 8 bases separated the two germline ends. Germline values: CDR1 MNHEY, CDR2 SMNVEV (reference sequence). There are 13 residues in the CDR3. Using its own MiXCR run on the 5' RACE reads, TCRdb lists one record per CDR3 protein. Of tens of thousands of distinct CDR3 sequences listed, under 4.5% were seen once; the top ten hold around 5.8%. The chain couples TRBV27 to TRBJ2-7; D might be TRBD1 or TRBD2, each matching 5 bases. The sample was PBMCs. The receptor's source is a woman aged 60 to 75 with multiple sclerosis. The DNA of the CDR3 is TGTGCCAGCAGTTTTTGGGGACCCTACGAGCAGTACTTC. As protein: CASSFWGPYEQYF.